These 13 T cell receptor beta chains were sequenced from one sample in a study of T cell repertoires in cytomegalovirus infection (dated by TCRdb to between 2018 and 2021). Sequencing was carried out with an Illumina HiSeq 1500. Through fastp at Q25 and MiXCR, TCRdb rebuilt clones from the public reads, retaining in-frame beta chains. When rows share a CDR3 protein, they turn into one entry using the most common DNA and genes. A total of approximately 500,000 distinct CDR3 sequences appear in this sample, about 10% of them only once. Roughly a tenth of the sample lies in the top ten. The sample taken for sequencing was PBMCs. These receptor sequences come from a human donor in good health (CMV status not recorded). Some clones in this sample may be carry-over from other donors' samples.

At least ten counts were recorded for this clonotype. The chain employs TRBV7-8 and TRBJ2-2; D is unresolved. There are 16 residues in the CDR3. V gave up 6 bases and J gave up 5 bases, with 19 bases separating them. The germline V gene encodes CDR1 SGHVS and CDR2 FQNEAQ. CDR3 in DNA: TGTGCCAGCAGGTCACGTACAAGAGTCCAAACCGGGGAGCTGTTTTTT. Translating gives CASRSRTRVQTGELFF.

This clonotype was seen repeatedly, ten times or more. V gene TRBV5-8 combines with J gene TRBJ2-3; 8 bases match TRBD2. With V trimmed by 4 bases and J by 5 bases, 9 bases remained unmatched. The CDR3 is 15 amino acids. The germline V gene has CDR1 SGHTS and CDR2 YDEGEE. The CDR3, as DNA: TGTGCCAGCAGCCTTAGCGGGACCGGTGGAGATACGCAGTATTTT. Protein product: CASSLSGTGGDTQYF.

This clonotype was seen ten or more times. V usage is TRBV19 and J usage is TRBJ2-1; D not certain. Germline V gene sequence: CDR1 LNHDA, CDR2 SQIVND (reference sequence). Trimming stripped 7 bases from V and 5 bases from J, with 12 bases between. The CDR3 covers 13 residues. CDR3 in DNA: TGTGCCAGTAACCTAGGCGCAAACAATGAGCAGTTCTTC. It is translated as CASNLGANNEQFF.

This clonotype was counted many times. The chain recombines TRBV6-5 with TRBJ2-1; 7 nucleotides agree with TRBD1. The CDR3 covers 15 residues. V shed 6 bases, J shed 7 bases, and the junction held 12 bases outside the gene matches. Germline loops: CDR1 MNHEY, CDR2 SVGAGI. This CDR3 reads CASRPVGTAKNEQFF. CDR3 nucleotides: TGTGCCAGCAGGCCTGTCGGGACAGCCAAGAATGAGCAGTTCTTC.

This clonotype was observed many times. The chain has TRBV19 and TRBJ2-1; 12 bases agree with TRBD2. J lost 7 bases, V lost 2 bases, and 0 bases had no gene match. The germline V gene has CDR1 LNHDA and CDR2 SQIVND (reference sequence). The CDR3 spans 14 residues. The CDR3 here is CASSITSGGNEQFF. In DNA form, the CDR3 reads TGTGCCAGTAGTATAACTAGCGGGGGGAATGAGCAGTTCTTC.

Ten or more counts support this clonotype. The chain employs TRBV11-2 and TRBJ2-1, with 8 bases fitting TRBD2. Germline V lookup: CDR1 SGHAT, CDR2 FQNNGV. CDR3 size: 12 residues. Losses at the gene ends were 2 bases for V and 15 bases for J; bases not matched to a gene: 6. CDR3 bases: TGTGCCAGCAGCTTAAGGGGGACTAGTGGGTTCTTC. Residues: CASSLRGTSGFF.

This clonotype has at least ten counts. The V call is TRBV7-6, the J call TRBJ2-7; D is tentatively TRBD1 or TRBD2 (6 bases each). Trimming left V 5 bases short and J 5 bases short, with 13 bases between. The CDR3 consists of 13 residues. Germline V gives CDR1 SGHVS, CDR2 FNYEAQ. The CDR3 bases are TGTGCCAGCAGCCCGGGGGACAAGAACGAGCAGTACTTC. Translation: CASSPGDKNEQYF.

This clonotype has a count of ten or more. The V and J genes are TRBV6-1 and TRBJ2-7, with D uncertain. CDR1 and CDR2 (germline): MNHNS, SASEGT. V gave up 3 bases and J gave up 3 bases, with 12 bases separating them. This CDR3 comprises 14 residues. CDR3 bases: TGTGCCAGCAGTGATGTTCAAGGGTACTACGAGCAGTACTTC. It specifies CASSDVQGYYEQYF.

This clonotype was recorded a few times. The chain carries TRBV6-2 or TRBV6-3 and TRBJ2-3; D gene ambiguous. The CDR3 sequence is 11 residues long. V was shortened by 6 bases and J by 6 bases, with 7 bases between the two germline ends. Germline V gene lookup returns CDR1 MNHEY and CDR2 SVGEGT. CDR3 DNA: TGTGCCAGCAGGTCGCGGGATACGCAGTATTTT. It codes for CASRSRDTQYF.

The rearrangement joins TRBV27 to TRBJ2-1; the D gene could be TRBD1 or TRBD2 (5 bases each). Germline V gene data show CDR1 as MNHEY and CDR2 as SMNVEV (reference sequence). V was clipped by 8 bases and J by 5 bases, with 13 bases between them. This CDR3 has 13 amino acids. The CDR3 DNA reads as TGTGCCAGCTGGGACCCACCCCACAATGAGCAGTTCTTC. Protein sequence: CASWDPPHNEQFF.

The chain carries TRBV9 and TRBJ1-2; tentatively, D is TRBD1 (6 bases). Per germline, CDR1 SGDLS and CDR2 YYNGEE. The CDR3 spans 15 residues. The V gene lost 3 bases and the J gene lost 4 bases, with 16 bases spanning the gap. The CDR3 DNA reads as TGTGCCAGCAGCGCCGGTGCCGGGACAAGCTATGGCTACACCTTC. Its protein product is CASSAGAGTSYGYTF.

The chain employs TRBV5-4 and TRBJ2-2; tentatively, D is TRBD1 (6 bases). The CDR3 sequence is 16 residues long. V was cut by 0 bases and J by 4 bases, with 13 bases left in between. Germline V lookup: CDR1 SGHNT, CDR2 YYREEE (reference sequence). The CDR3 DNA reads TGTGCCAGCAGCTTGGGCTCCGGACAGTTCACCGGGGAGCTGTTTTTT. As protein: CASSLGSGQFTGELFF. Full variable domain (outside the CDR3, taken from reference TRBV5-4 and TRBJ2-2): ETGVTQSPTHLIKTRGQQVTLRCSSQSGHNTVSWYQQALGQGPQFIFQYYREEENGRGNFPPRFSGLQFPNYSSELNVNALELDDSALYLCASSLGSGQFTGELFFGEGSRLTVL.

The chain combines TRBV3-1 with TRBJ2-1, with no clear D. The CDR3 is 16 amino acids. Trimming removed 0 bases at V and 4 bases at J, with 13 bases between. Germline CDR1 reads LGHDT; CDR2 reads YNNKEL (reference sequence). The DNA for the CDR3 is TGTGCCAGCAGCCAAGATGGGATTCCCATTTACAATGAGCAGTTCTTC. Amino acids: CASSQDGIPIYNEQFF.